This record covers a single T cell receptor (beta chain). The antigen it binds to is not known. No quality values exist for individual bases; no much larger clone is one base distant. TCR CDR3 regions were amplified from genomic DNA by multiplex PCR using the deep immunoSEQ assay. Genomic DNA extracted from each cell subset was distributed evenly over all wells of several immunoSEQ 96-well plates, and each plate served as one replicate. For sorted subsets, each replicate PCR was loaded with around 220 ng genomic DNA, equivalent to some 31,000 T cell genomes. Purified libraries were measured with a Qubit 3.0 fluorometer, size-checked on a Bioanalyzer 2100, and measured again with the KAPA Library Quantification kit. Each immunoSEQ 96-well plate was sequenced on its own single-read 150-cycle Illumina NextSeq 550 flow cell. In the original analysis: Because the immunoSEQ output held only junctional sequences and lacked quality scores, the filtering could not match the filtering applied to full-length reads. Sequences were annotated with PyIR, a Python wrapper for IgBLAST v1.9, and V/J genes and CDR3 were assigned using IMGT germline references. Reads with weak V/J assignments (E-value above 1e-6), missing CDR3, stop codons, out-of-frame junctions, or ambiguous translated residues were removed. A V3J clonotype was defined by an identical inferred V gene, J gene, and CDR3 amino acid sequence. Percentage overlap between repertoires was computed as shared unique clonotypes divided by the size of the smaller repertoire. Repertoire richness was assessed with RTK rarefaction, the Chao1 estimator, and Recon v2.1 estimates of unobserved clonotypes. OLGA was used to compute generation probabilities for all TCRbeta clonotypes that the gDNA method yielded from a handful of donors. TCRdb mirrors the immuneACCESS table, restricted to in-frame sequences. Some clones are absent from its copies; in checked studies, under half trace to an unresolved V gene, and the reason for the others is unknown. V and J calls and clone size follow that table, whereas D and trimming were derived from the DNA. The sample profile shows about 1 million clones; roughly 70% of them were found once. The top ten clonotypes cover nearly 1.5% of the sample.

Donors were healthy HIV-negative adults with no recently reported acute infections or vaccinations. Only Caucasian adults living in Nashville, Tennessee, USA were represented among the donors. CD4+ T cells were enriched through magnetic negative selection, after which naive cells were positively selected on CD45RA and the remaining negative fraction served as the memory subset. After blood collection by leukapheresis, PBMCs were isolated using Ficoll-Histopaque density gradient centrifugation and then cryopreserved in the vapor phase of liquid nitrogen. Analytical flow cytometry was used to check the purity and quantity of each magnetically sorted T cell population. Genomic DNA was isolated from each sorted fraction and quantified by UV absorbance on a Nanodrop 2000c. This record comes from a study of shared clonotypes between healthy human individuals (dated by TCRdb to the early 2020s). Turning to the overall study: The cohort included three men and a couple of women between 18 and 49 years of age. Per donor, three plates each were used for CD4 naive and CD4 memory, two for CD8 naive, and one for CD8 memory. The study deeply sequenced blood TCR repertoires of several healthy adults to estimate repertoire size and the extent of clonotype sharing between individuals. Different laboratories and diverse techniques were used to prepare libraries and sequence TCR repertoires, to increase sequencing depth and limit assay-specific biases. Per donor, leukapheresis produced somewhere between about 0.9 and 9.5 billion PBMCs. The paper's findings and limits, for the study overall: Sharing across a few donors was observed for 5% to 6.5% of naive CD4, 3% to 3.5% of naive CD8, about 2.3% of memory CD4, and around 0.4% of memory CD8 clonotypes. Based on pairwise subsampling, the degree of clonotype sharing among donors was expected to be affected by sequencing depth. The genetic and exposure-history diversity represented was limited by the small number of donors. Larger estimated clonotype richness was generally found for naive subsets than for memory subsets. Even with the large sequencing depth, rarefaction of the sorted-subset datasets indicated that sequencing was incomplete. Compared with non-shared clonotypes, the clonotypes found in all four sorted-subset donors had higher generation probabilities. Sampling was limited to blood, and TCR repertoires in tissue likely differ from TCR repertoires in blood.

The CDR3 has 12 amino acids, counting the end cysteine and phenylalanine. Only the CDR3 part of the read is kept: 36 bases, read in frame from the first base. The germline V gene encodes CDR1 MNHEY and CDR2 SVGAGI. V drops 6 bases and J drops 6 bases, leaving 12 bases in between. The chain joins TRBV6-5 to TRBJ2-7; perhaps TRBD2 is the D gene, with 6 bases matching. Sequencing was done on a sample of memory CD4+ T cells sorted from blood. Per the publication, the cell subset or site label means: CD45RA-negative fraction. The sequence was obtained from a man between 18 and 29 years old in good health. Here is the DNA: TGTGCCAGCAGCTCCCTCGGGGGCGAGCAGTACTTC. Translated, this gives CASSSLGGEQYF.